Ten or more counts support the clone carrying this T cell receptor (beta chain). The record originates from a study of Ad26.COV2.S vaccination and SARS-CoV-2 variants. Background on the study: Donor got 5x10^10 or 1x10^11 viral particles of Ad26.COV2.S.

Specified treatment: approximately 18 received Ad26.COV2.S at low or high dose, single or two shots; five or six received placebo; per-sample allocation not given. Material that was analyzed had been drawn on day 63 after the first vaccine or placebo injection. The sample came from a Boston adult aged 18-55 years. CDR1 and CDR2 from the germline V gene are SGHTA and FQGNSA. J lost 9 bases, V lost 4 bases, and 8 bases had no gene match. There are 14 residues in the CDR3. Generated by immunoSEQ multiplex PCR, the TCRdb table keeps only in-frame clones and is missing some. Here the sample spans over 200,000 clones, over 75% being singletons.

The sample was peripheral blood, taken in a trial of Ad26.COV2.S vaccine versus placebo. This sequence joins TRBV7-2 and TRBJ1-1; 10 bases map to TRBD1. The sequence came from a person between 18 and 65 years old who received the Ad26.COV2.S COVID-19 vaccine or a placebo. The CDR3 DNA reads TGTGCCAGCAGCTCGTCCGGGACAGGGGTCAAAGCTTTCTTT. Its protein product is CASSSSGTGVKAFF.